The 16 T cell receptor beta chains below all came from one sample that was sequenced in a study of technical replicates of blood from a few donors. The assay was immunoSEQ multiplex PCR, and TCRdb's table has in-frame clones only and misses some. The table shows some 64,000 clones, with more than 95% occurring only once. Sequenced: T cells isolated from PBMCs. The receptors were sampled from a human donor in good health.

The V gene is TRBV6-1, the J gene TRBJ1-2; D is uncertain. The CDR3 is 14 amino acids. Germline V CDR1 and CDR2: MNHNS, SASEGT. V dropped 0 bases and J dropped 1 base, with 6 bases sitting between them. The CDR3 protein is CASSEARHNYGYTF. CDR3 sequence (DNA): TGTGCCAGCAGTGAAGCGCGACATAACTATGGCTACACCTTC.

The J gene is TRBJ2-3, the V gene TRBV4-1; 7 nucleotides match TRBD2. The CDR3 has 16 amino acids. In germline, CDR1 is MGHRA, CDR2 YSYEKL. V gave up 0 bases and J gave up 2 bases; unmatched junction bases: 5. In nucleotides, the CDR3 is TGCGCCAGCAGCCAAGATAGGCGGGACTACACAGATACGCAGTATTTT. This codes for CASSQDRRDYTDTQYF.

The rearrangement uses TRBV7-9 and TRBJ1-2; D is undetermined. CDR3 size: 13 residues. V was trimmed by 4 bases and J by 6 bases, leaving 12 bases between them. The V gene's germline CDR1 is SEHNR and CDR2 FQNEAQ (reference sequence). DNA for the CDR3: TGTGCCAGCAGCTCAACCCCTATAGATGGCTACACCTTC. Translating it yields CASSSTPIDGYTF.

The rearrangement links TRBV12-5 to TRBJ2-1; TRBD2 agrees at 9 bases. The CDR3 sequence is 14 residues long. The V gene end was trimmed by 6 bases and the J gene end by 9 bases; junction bases not matched to a gene: 9. Germline V gives CDR1 LGHNT, CDR2 FRNRAP. This chain's CDR3 is CASGPGGGAPEQFF. The CDR3 DNA is TGTGCTAGTGGCCCGGGCGGGGGGGCCCCTGAGCAGTTCTTC.

This chain connects TRBV30 to TRBJ2-2; possibly TRBD2 for D (7 bases). CDR1 and CDR2 (germline): GTSNPN, SVGIG (reference sequence). The CDR3 extends over 14 amino acids. Trimming shortened V by 3 bases and J by 2 bases, and 10 bases separated the two germline ends. The CDR3 nucleotides read TGTGCCTGGAGAGGGGGGGGTAACACCGGGGAGCTGTTTTTT. Its protein product is CAWRGGGNTGELFF. The entire variable domain, with the rest obtained from reference TRBV30 and TRBJ2-2, is as follows: SQTIHQWPATLVQPVGSPLSLECTVEGTSNPNLYWYRQAAGRGLQLLFYSVGIGQISSEVPQNLSASRPQDRQFILSSKKLLLSDSGFYLCAWRGGGNTGELFFGEGSRLTVL.

This clone was seen once. The CDR3, as DNA: TGCGCCAGCAGCCTCGGACAGGTTAGCTCCTACAATGAGCAGTTCTTC. This gives the protein CASSLGQVSSYNEQFF. The chain uses TRBV5-1 and TRBJ2-1; 7 nucleotides align to TRBD1. Germline trimming cut 4 bases from V and 0 bases from J; bases unmatched to any gene: 7. This CDR3 region has 16 residues. Germline V gene lookup returns CDR1 SGHRS and CDR2 YFSETQ.

V and J are TRBV11-2 and TRBJ1-1; TRBD1 agrees at 8 bases. There are 16 residues in the CDR3. The V gene's germline CDR1 is SGHAT and CDR2 FQNNGV. Trimming at V came to 1 base and at J to 1 base, leaving 5 bases not matched to a gene. The CDR3 loop is CASSLGQGLQNTEAFF. The CDR3 bases are TGTGCCAGCAGCTTAGGACAGGGGCTCCAGAACACTGAAGCTTTCTTT.

The CDR3 sequence: CASSFRPNWNTEAFF. CDR3 DNA: TGTGCCAGCAGTTTCCGCCCCAACTGGAACACTGAAGCTTTCTTT. The chain combines TRBV28 with TRBJ1-1; D is uncertain. Trimming removed 3 bases from V and 1 base from J, with 12 bases in between. Per the germline V gene, CDR1 is MDHEN and CDR2 is SYDVKM. This CDR3 has 15 amino acids.

The chain carries TRBV10-3 and TRBJ1-4, with D possibly matching TRBD1 (6 bases). V was pared by 0 bases and J by 3 bases, with 14 bases between. The CDR3 totals 17 residues. The germline CDR1 and CDR2 sequences are ENHRY and SYGVKD. The CDR3 DNA reads TGTGCCATCAGTGAGTCGTTAACAGGGTCGGCTAATGAAAAACTGTTTTTT. It yields the protein CAISESLTGSANEKLFF.

The J gene is TRBJ2-3, the V gene TRBV4-1, with TRBD2 as a possible D gene (6 bases). Germline V gene lookup returns CDR1 MGHRA and CDR2 YSYEKL. Trimming took 2 bases from V and 2 from J, leaving 14 bases between them. CDR3 length: 16 amino acids. CDR3 amino acids: CASSQWVAASTDTQYF. CDR3 bases: TGCGCCAGCAGCCAATGGGTAGCGGCGTCCACAGATACGCAGTATTTT.

In regard to this clone: In the same sample, other DNA sequences code for this CDR3. V usage is TRBV5-1 and J usage is TRBJ2-7, with TRBD1 identical over 8 bases. Trimming at V came to 0 bases and at J to 2 bases, leaving 1 base not matched to a gene. CDR3 length: 14 amino acids. Germline lookup yields CDR1 SGHRS and CDR2 YFSETQ. The CDR3 loop reads CASSLGTGPYEQYF. Here the CDR3 DNA reads TGCGCCAGCAGCTTGGGGACAGGGCCCTACGAGCAGTACTTC.

The sample holds one count of this clone. This sequence joins TRBV7-9 and TRBJ2-7; 7 nucleotides line up with TRBD2. Trimming at V came to 5 bases and at J to 2 bases, leaving 9 bases not matched to a gene. CDR1 is SEHNR and CDR2 is FQNEAQ in the germline V gene (reference sequence). The CDR3 extends over 15 amino acids. CDR3 nucleotide sequence: TGTGCCAGCAGCCAAAGGGCGGGAGTTACCTACGAGCAGTACTTC. Amino acid sequence: CASSQRAGVTYEQYF.

The chain joins TRBV19 to TRBJ2-1; a weak D match, TRBD2 (6 bases). The CDR3 length is 15 residues. Germline V CDR1 and CDR2: LNHDA, SQIVND (reference sequence). Trimming shortened V by 7 bases and J by 6 bases, and 19 bases separated the two germline ends. CDR3 DNA sequence: TGTGCCAGTACTCCGCCGGAGGGGTATTTCAATGAGCAGTTCTTC. Its protein is CASTPPEGYFNEQFF.

Here the CDR3 DNA reads TGTGCCAGCGGGGGGGCCGGGGAGCTGTTTTTT. It specifies CASGGAGELFF. The chain employs TRBV5-4 and TRBJ2-2; 7 positions match TRBD2. The V gene end was trimmed by 7 bases and the J gene end by 6 bases; junction bases not matched to a gene: 0. CDR1 and CDR2 from the germline V gene are SGHNT and YYREEE (reference sequence). The CDR3 length is 11 residues.

This chain connects TRBV6-5 to TRBJ1-6; 7 nucleotides match TRBD1. Germline V gives CDR1 MNHEY, CDR2 SVGAGI. Trimming removed 0 bases from V and 10 bases from J; junction bases left unmatched: 6. This CDR3 spans 15 amino acids. The CDR3 coding sequence is TGTGCCAGCAGTTACTCGAGACAGGGTGGGTCACCCCTCCACTTT. It yields the protein CASSYSRQGGSPLHF.

V and J are TRBV6-1 and TRBJ2-7, with D possibly matching TRBD1 (7 bases). The CDR3 consists of 16 residues. The V end was cut by 4 bases, the J end by 5 bases, with 21 bases between. Germline assignment: CDR1 MNHNS and CDR2 SASEGT. The CDR3 coding sequence is TGTGCCAGCAGTGTGTTGGGCAGGGGGGTCGGTAACGAGCAGTACTTC. This encodes CASSVLGRGVGNEQYF.